This T cell receptor beta chain was identified during a study of CD8+CD57+ T cells in acquired aplastic anemia. Overall study context: Yields of DNA that came from sorted CD4+ and CD8+ cells averaged about 3.3 ug. Healthy donors averaged approximately 9.9 million reads for CD4+ cells.

This clonotype was found many times. Its specificity is not known. Germline V gene sequence: CDR1 DFQATT, CDR2 SNEGSKA (reference sequence). CDR3 length: 14 residues. Between the trimmed V and J ends, which lost 6 bases and 3 bases, there was a span of 14 bases. TCR beta VDJ and CDR3 were profiled, and genomic DNA was the template. TCRdb analysed the reads with MiXCR anew, one entry per CDR3 protein. The sample includes about 130,000 distinct CDR3 sequences, 35% to 50% of them seen just once. Whole-study results and caveats: The number of CD8+ CDR3 sequences shared by patients and controls was twenty-nine. Any difference that existed in CD8+ Simpson's diversity between patients and controls was not significant.

The genes are TRBV20-1 and TRBJ2-2; D is perhaps TRBD1 (6 bases). Sequencing used sorted CD4+, CD8+, or CD8+CD57+ T cells (not recorded which) from PBMCs. The source of this sequence is a human donor in good health, serving as a control. The chain's CDR3 is CSAVRGQDTGELFF. For the CDR3, the DNA is TGCAGTGCGGTCCGGGGACAAGACACCGGGGAGCTGTTTTTT.